Here is one T cell receptor beta chain with its context. CDR3 length: 14 amino acids. V lost 3 bases, J lost 12 bases, and 8 bases stayed unmatched. Germline V gene data show CDR1 as LNHDA and CDR2 as SQIVND (reference sequence). The data originate from a study of PD-L1 blockade in urothelial cancer. Some clones are missing from TCRdb's copy, which holds only in-frame ones; the method was immunoSEQ multiplex PCR. The table has about 22,000 clones, nearly 90% seen once. This TCR came from a woman aged 60-75 years with urothelial cancer. The sample was PBMCs, taken around atezolizumab (anti-PD-L1) treatment. The chain has TRBV19 and TRBJ2-2; 9 positions match TRBD2. CDR3: CASSIASGNIKLFF. As DNA, the CDR3 is TGTGCCAGTAGTATCGCTAGCGGGAATATTAAGCTGTTTTTT.